These 4 T cell receptor beta chains were all obtained from the same sample, sequenced in a study of tumor T cells in aggressive B-cell lymphoma. Method: immunoSEQ multiplex PCR; TCRdb's copy keeps in-frame clones and lacks some. Of some 4,000 clones in the sample, around 91% were seen once. The specimen was tumor tissue. These receptors all come from an adult with diffuse large B cell lymphoma.

The rearrangement joins TRBV10-3 to TRBJ1-2; D perhaps matches TRBD1 (5 bases). The CDR3 consists of 14 residues. V lost 6 bases, J lost 1 base, and 12 bases lay in between. The germline V gene has CDR1 ENHRY and CDR2 SYGVKD. The chain's CDR3 is CAIREQGSNYGYTF. CDR3 DNA sequence: TGTGCCATCAGGGAGCAGGGTAGTAACTATGGCTACACCTTC.

The chain carries TRBV11-1 and TRBJ1-1; no clear D gene. The CDR3 runs 13 residues. Germline V CDR1 and CDR2: SGHAT, FQDESV (reference sequence). The V and J ends lost 0 bases and 3 bases respectively, with 5 bases between them. CDR3 nucleotides: TGTGCCAGCAGCTTAGCACAGTACACTGAAGCTTTCTTT. Protein sequence: CASSLAQYTEAFF.

CDR3 coding DNA: TGTGCCAGCAGTTTACGAGGGTACCATCAGCCCCAGCATTTT. Translating gives CASSLRGYHQPQHF. This chain uses TRBV28 with TRBJ1-5; no reliable D call. The CDR3 loop spans 14 amino acids. Trimming took off 2 bases at V and 5 bases at J, with 10 bases between the two ends. Germline V gene sequence: CDR1 MDHEN, CDR2 SYDVKM.

The genes are TRBV5-1 and TRBJ1-2; D unclear. The ends were cut back, 5 bases at V and 1 base at J, with 9 bases in the middle. This CDR3 contains 13 residues. CDR1 is SGHRS and CDR2 is YFSETQ in the germline V gene. CDR3 nucleotide sequence: TGCGCCAGCAGTAACGAGGGTAACTATGGCTACACCTTC. The encoded protein is CASSNEGNYGYTF.